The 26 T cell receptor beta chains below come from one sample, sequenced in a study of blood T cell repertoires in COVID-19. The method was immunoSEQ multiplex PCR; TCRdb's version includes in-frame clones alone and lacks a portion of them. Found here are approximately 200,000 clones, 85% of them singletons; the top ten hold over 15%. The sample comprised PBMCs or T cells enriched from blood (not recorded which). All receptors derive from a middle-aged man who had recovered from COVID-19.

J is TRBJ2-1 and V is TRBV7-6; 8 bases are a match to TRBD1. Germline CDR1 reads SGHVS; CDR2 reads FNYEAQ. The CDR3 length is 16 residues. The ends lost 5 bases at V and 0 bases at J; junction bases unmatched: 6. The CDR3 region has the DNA TGTGCCAGCAGCCCCAGGGGGCGGGCCTCCTACAATGAGCAGTTCTTC. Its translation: CASSPRGRASYNEQFF.

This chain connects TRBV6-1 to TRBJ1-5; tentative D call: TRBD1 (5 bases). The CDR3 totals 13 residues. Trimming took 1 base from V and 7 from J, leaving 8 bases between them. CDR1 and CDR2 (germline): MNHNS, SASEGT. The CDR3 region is CASSEGRGQPQHF. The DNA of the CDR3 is TGTGCCAGCAGTGAAGGGAGGGGACAGCCCCAGCATTTT.

The CDR3 sequence is CASSQETGGNTGELFF. In DNA form, the CDR3 reads TGTGCCAGCAGCCAGGAAACAGGGGGCAACACCGGGGAGCTGTTTTTT. The rearrangement joins TRBV11-2 to TRBJ2-2, with 9 positions matching TRBD1. V shed 5 bases, J shed 2 bases, and the junction held 6 bases outside the gene matches. This CDR3 is 16 amino acids long. Germline CDR1 reads SGHAT; CDR2 reads FQNNGV.

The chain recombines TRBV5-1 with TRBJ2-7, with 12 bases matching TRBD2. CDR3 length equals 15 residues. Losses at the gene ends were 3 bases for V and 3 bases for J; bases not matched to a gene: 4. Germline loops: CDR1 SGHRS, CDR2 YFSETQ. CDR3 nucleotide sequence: TGCGCCAGCAGCTGGACTAGCGGGGTCGACTACGAGCAGTACTTC. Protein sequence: CASSWTSGVDYEQYF.

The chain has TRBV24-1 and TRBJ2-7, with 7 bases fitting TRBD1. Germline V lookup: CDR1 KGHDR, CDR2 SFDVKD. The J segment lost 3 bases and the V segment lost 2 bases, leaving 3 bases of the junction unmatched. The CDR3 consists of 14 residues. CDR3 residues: CATSDSAGGYEQYF. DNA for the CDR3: TGTGCCACCAGTGATTCGGCAGGGGGCTACGAGCAGTACTTC.

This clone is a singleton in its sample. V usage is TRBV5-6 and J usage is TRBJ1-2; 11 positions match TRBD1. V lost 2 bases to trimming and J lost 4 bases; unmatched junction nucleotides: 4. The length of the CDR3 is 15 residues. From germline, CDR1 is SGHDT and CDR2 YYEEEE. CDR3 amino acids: CASSFAGTGGYGYTF. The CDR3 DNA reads TGTGCCAGCAGCTTTGCCGGGACAGGGGGCTATGGCTACACCTTC.

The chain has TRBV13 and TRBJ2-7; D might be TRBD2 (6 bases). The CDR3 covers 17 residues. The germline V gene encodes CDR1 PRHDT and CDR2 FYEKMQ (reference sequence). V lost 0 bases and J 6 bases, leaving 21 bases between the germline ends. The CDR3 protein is CASSLGRGAGRKGEQYF. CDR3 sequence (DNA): TGTGCCAGCAGCTTAGGCCGAGGTGCGGGAAGGAAAGGCGAGCAGTACTTC.

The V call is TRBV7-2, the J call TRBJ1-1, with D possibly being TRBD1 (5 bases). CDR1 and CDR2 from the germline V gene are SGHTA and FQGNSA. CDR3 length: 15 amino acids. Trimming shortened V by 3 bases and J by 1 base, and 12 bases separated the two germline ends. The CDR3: CASSFLQARNTEAFF. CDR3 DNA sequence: TGTGCCAGCAGCTTCCTACAGGCGAGGAACACTGAAGCTTTCTTT.

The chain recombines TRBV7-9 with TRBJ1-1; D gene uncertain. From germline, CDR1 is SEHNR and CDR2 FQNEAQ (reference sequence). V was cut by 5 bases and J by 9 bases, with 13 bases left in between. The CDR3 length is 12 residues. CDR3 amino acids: CASSPHLGQAFF. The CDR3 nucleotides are TGTGCCAGCAGCCCCCACCTGGGCCAAGCTTTCTTT.

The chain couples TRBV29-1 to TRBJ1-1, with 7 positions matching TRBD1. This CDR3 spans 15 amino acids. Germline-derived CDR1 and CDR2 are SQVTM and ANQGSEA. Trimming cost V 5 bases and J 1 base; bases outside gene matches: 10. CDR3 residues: CSVSALTGTNTEAFF. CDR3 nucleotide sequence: TGCAGCGTTTCGGCGCTGACAGGGACGAACACTGAAGCTTTCTTT.

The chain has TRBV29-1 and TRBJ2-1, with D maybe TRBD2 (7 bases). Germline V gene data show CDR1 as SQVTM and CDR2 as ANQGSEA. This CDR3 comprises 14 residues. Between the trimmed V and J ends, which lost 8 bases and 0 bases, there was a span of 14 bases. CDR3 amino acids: CSLGGRGSYNEQFF. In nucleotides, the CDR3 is TGCAGCCTGGGGGGGCGGGGCTCCTACAATGAGCAGTTCTTC.

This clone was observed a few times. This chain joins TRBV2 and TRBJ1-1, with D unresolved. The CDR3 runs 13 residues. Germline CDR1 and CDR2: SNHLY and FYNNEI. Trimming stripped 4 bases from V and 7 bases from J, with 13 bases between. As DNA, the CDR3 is TGTGCCAGCAGTGTACGGCGGGCCGTTGAAGCTTTCTTT. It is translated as CASSVRRAVEAFF.

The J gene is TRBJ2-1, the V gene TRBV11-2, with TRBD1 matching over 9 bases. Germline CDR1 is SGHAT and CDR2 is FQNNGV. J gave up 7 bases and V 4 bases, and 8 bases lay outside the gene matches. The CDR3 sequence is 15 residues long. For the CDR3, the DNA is TGTGCCAGCAGCTCCCTAGCGGACAGGGGAAATGAGCAGTTCTTC. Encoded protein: CASSSLADRGNEQFF.

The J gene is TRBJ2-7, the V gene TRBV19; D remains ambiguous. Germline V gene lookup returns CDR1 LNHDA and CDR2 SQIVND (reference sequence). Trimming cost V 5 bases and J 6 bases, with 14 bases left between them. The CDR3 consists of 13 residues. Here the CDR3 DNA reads TGTGCCAGTAGTTCGACCCTCAGCGTCGAGCAGTACTTC. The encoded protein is CASSSTLSVEQYF.

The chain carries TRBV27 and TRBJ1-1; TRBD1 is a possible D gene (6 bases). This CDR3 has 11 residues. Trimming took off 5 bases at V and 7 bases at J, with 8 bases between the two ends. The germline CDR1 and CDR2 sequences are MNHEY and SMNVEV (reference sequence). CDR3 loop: CASSRGGEAFF. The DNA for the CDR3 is TGTGCCAGCAGTCGAGGGGGTGAAGCTTTCTTT.

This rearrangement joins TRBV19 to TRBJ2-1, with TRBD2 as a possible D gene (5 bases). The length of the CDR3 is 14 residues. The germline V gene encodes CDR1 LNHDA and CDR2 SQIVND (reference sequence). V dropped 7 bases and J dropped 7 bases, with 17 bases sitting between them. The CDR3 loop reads CASNPGRRRNEQFF. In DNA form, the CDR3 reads TGTGCCAGTAACCCGGGCCGGAGGAGGAATGAGCAGTTCTTC.

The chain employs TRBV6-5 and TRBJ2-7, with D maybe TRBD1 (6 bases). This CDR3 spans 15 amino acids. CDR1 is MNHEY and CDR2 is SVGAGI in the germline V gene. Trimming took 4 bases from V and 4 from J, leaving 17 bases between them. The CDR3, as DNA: TGTGCCAGCAGTTTCGACAGGTTTAGGGGTTACGAGCAGTACTTC. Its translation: CASSFDRFRGYEQYF.

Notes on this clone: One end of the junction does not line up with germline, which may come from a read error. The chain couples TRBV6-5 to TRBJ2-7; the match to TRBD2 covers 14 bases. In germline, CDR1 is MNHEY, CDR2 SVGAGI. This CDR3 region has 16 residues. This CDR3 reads CASSLSPGTSGSEQYF. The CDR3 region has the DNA TGTGCCAGTAGTTTGAGCCCCGGGACTAGCGGGAGCGAGCAGTACTTC.

CDR3 nucleotides: TGTGCCAGCAGCGAGGACCGTCGGGGGGACGTGACCCAGTACTTC. Encoded protein: CASSEDRRGDVTQYF. The V call is TRBV9, the J call TRBJ2-5; 7 positions agree with TRBD2. The CDR3 spans 15 residues. Germline V gives CDR1 SGDLS, CDR2 YYNGEE. J lost 7 bases, V lost 3 bases, and 12 bases had no gene match.

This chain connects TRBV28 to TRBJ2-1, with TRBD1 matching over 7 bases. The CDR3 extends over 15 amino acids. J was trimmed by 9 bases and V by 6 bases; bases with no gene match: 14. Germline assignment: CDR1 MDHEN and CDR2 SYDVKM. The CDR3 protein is CASSPNRDSPGEQFF. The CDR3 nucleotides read TGTGCCAGCAGCCCCAACCGGGACAGCCCCGGTGAGCAGTTCTTC.

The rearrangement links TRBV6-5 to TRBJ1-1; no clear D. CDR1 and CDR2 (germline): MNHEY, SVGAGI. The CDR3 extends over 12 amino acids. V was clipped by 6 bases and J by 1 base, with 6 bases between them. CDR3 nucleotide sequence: TGTGCCAGCAGCGCCGGGAACACTGAAGCTTTCTTT. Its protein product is CASSAGNTEAFF.

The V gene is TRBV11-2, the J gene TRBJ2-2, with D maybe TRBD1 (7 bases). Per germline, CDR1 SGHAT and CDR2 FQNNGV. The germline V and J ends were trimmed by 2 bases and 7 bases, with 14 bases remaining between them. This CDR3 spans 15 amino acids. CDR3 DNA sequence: TGTGCCAGCAGCTTACTACCAGGGGGGAACGGGGAGCTGTTTTTT. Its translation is CASSLLPGGNGELFF.

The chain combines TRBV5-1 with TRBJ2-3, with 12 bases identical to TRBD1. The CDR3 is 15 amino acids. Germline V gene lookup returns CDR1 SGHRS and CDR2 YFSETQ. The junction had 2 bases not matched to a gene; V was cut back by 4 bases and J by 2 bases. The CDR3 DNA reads TGCGCCAGCAGCGTGGGACAGGGGGCCACAGATACGCAGTATTTT. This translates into CASSVGQGATDTQYF.

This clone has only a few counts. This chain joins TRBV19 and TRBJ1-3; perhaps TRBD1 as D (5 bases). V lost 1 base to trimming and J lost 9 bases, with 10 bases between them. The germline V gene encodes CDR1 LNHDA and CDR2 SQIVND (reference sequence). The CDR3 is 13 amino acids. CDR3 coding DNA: TGTGCCAGTAGTATAGTTGGGGCCGGCACCATATATTTT. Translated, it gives CASSIVGAGTIYF.

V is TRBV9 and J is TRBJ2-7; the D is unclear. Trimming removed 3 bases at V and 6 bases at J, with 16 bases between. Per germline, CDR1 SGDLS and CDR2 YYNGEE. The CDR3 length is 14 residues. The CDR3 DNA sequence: TGTGCCAGCAGCGCCGGCCCCGGGTTCCGCGAGCAGTACTTC. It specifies CASSAGPGFREQYF. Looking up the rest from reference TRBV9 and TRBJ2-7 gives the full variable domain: DSGVTQTPKHLITATGQRVTLRCSPRSGDLSVYWYQQSLDQGLQFLIQYYNGEERAKGNILERFSAQQFPDLHSELNLSSLELGDSALYFCASSAGPGFREQYFGPGTRLTVT.

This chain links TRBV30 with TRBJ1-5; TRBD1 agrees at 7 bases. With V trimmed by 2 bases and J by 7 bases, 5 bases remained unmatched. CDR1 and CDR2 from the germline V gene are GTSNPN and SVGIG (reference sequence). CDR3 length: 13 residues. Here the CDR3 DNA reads TGTGCCTGGAGTTTGGGGGACAGCCAGCCCCAGCATTTT. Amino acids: CAWSLGDSQPQHF.